A selection of T cell receptor beta chains follows, all from one sample in a study of cytomegalovirus exposure and HLA in healthy donors. This table comes from immunoSEQ multiplex PCR, and its TCRdb copy is limited to in-frame clones, with some not included. This table holds fewer than 120,000 clones, around 80% found once. The sequenced material came from PBMCs. The source is a woman aged 60-70 years in good health and CMV-seropositive. Each CDR3 is given with its conserved first and last residue. D genes are given only for firm matches. Rows may omit the clone size; those that give it use once, few, many or a size class.

few,TRBD1,TRBV27,TRBJ1-1,15,TGTGCCAGCAGTTTATCGTGGACAGGGGACACTGAAGCTTTCTTT,CASSLSWTGDTEAFF
once,TRBD1,TRBV18,TRBJ2-7,14,TGTGCCAGCTCCCCCCGGACAGGGTCTCACGAGCAGTACTTC,CASSPRTGSHEQYF
NA,TRBD1,TRBV30,TRBJ2-5,12,TGTGCCTGGAGTGGACAGGGCTACGAACAGTACTTC,CAWSGQGYEQYF
NA,NA,TRBV4-2,TRBJ2-2,16,TGTGCCAGCAGCCCCCTGACAGGGGAGGGTACCGGGGAGCTGTTTTTT,CASSPLTGEGTGELFF
NA,NA,TRBV15,TRBJ2-7,12,TGTGCCACCAGCAGAGCTAAGTACGAGCAGTACTTC,CATSRAKYEQYF
NA,NA,TRBV11-2,TRBJ1-2,15,TGTGCCAGCAGCAACGTAGTCAGGGGTGACTATGGCTACACCTTC,CASSNVVRGDYGYTF
NA,NA,TRBV18,TRBJ2-2,17,TGTGCCAGCTCACCATTTCGAGACGGGAGTGTCACCGGGGAGCTGTTCTTT,CASSPFRDGSVTGELFF
NA,TRBD2,TRBV5-1,TRBJ2-3,17,TGCGCCAGCAGCTTGGCCGTAGTAGCGGGAGTGCCAGATACGCAGTATTTT,CASSLAVVAGVPDTQYF
NA,TRBD1,TRBV7-9,TRBJ2-5,15,TGTGCCAGCAGCTTTGGGACAGGGGTGCAAGAGACCCAGTACTTC,CASSFGTGVQETQYF
NA,NA,TRBV7-3,TRBJ1-1,12,TGTGCCAGCAGCTCAGAGAACACTGAAGCTTTCTTT,CASSSENTEAFF
NA,NA,TRBV12-2,TRBJ2-7,17,TGTGCAAGTCGCTTAGGGAAGACTAGCGGGAGTCCTGTCGAGCAGTACTTC,CASRLGKTSGSPVEQYF
NA,NA,TRBV7-2,TRBJ2-1,12,TGTGCCAGCAGCTCCCCGGGTGGGAGGCAGTTCTTC,CASSSPGGRQFF
NA,TRBD2,TRBV29-1,TRBJ2-7,11,TGCAGCGCCGCTGGGGGGGGCGAGCAGTACTTC,CSAAGGGEQYF
NA,TRBD1,TRBV28,TRBJ1-5,15,TGTGCCAGCAGTTTCCGGACAGGGGTCAATCAGCCCCAGCATTTT,CASSFRTGVNQPQHF
NA,TRBD2,TRBV25-1,TRBJ2-1,16,TGTGCCAGCGACCCCCGGACTAGCGGACTTGTAAATGAGCAGTTCTTC,CASDPRTSGLVNEQFF
NA,TRBD1,TRBV18,TRBJ1-2,14,TGTGCCAGCTCACCGGGACAGCGGAACTATGGCTACACCTTC,CASSPGQRNYGYTF
few,NA,TRBV6-6,TRBJ1-3,15,TGTGCCAGCAGTTACTCTGGGAGGCTCGGAAACACCATATATTTT,CASSYSGRLGNTIYF
once,NA,TRBV5-1,TRBJ2-6,16,TGCGCCAGCGGGGGGATTCCCCACTCTGGGGCCAACGTCCTGACTTTC,CASGGIPHSGANVLTF
once,TRBD1,TRBV27,TRBJ2-3,16,TGTGCCAGCAGTTCGACCGGGACAGGCCTCACAGATACGCAGTATTTT,CASSSTGTGLTDTQYF
NA,NA,TRBV2,TRBJ2-6,16,TGTGCCAGCAGTGAAATAAAGGGGTCTGGGGCCAACGTCCTGACTTTC,CASSEIKGSGANVLTF
NA,NA,TRBV28,TRBJ1-5,16,TGTGCCGGCAGTTTGTCCCCTTTTCTGGTGCGGGAGCCCCAGCATTTT,CAGSLSPFLVREPQHF
NA,NA,TRBV28,TRBJ2-4,15,TGTGCCAGCAGCCTAGCGTTCCTAGCCAAAAACATTCAGTACTTC,CASSLAFLAKNIQYF